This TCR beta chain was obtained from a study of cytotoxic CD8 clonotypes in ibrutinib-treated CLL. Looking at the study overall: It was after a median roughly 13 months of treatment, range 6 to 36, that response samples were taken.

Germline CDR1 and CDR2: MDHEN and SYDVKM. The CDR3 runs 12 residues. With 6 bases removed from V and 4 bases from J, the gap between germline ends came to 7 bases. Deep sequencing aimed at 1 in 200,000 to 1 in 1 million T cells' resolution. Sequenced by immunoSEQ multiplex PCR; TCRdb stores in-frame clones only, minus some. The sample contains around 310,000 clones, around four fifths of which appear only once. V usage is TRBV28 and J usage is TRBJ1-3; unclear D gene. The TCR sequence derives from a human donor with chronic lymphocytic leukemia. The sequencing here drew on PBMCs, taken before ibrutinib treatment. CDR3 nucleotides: TGTGCCAGCAGCCCGTCCGGAAACACCATATATTTT. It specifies CASSPSGNTIYF.